This T cell receptor beta chain was captured by sequencing in a study of cytomegalovirus exposure and HLA in healthy donors. About the study: Early released data comprised around 80 million unique TCRs from HLA-typed donors.

The PCR contained 60 Vbeta and 13 Jbeta primers. Clones were read by immunoSEQ multiplex PCR, and TCRdb kept only the in-frame ones, dropping some. This table holds some 130,000 clones, 73% found once. Overall study results and limits: A prior analysis recorded that most TCR beta V segments were productive about 87% or about 30% of the time. Sequencing had likely introduced a cluster of highly shared sequence variants as an artifact.

This clone has just a few counts. Its antigen is unknown. CDR3 length equals 15 residues. The germline V gene encodes CDR1 MNHNY and CDR2 SVGAGI (reference sequence). V was clipped by 2 bases and J by 6 bases; unmatched bases: 2. This clonotype originated in a woman aged 40 to 55 in good health and CMV-seronegative. The rearrangement joins TRBV6-6 to TRBJ2-1; 12 bases align to TRBD1. What was sequenced was PBMCs. The CDR3 DNA reads as TGTGCCAGCAGTTACGGGACAGGGGGCCCCAATGAGCAGTTCTTC. It yields the protein CASSYGTGGPNEQFF.